These 27 T cell receptor beta chains came from one sample sequenced in a study of cytomegalovirus exposure and HLA in healthy donors. The PCR had 60 Vbeta and 13 Jbeta primers. Some clones are missing from TCRdb's copy, which holds only in-frame ones; the method was immunoSEQ multiplex PCR. The sample has under 150,000 clones; about four fifths are singletons. Input material: PBMCs. The receptor source for this set is a man between 18 and 29 years old in good health and CMV-seronegative.

The chain combines TRBV2 with TRBJ1-2, with no clear D. The CDR3 extends over 14 amino acids. Trimming removed 6 bases from V and 2 bases from J, with 13 bases in between. Germline V gives CDR1 SNHLY, CDR2 FYNNEI. The CDR3 nucleotides read TGTGCCAGCAGGAAGTTCCCGGGGAACTATGGCTACACCTTC. Residues: CASRKFPGNYGYTF.

This clone was recorded once. The chain couples TRBV28 to TRBJ2-3; 7 positions match TRBD2. This CDR3 has 14 amino acids. The J segment lost 5 bases and the V segment lost 2 bases, leaving 4 bases of the junction unmatched. The V gene's germline CDR1 is MDHEN and CDR2 SYDVKM. The DNA for the CDR3 is TGTGCCAGCAGTTTAGGACTAGTGGGAGATACGCAGTATTTT. Residues: CASSLGLVGDTQYF.

The V and J genes are TRBV11-1 and TRBJ1-5, with a weak D call TRBD1 (6 bases). V was trimmed by 6 bases and J by 9 bases, leaving 15 bases between them. The CDR3 spans 13 residues. The germline V gene encodes CDR1 SGHAT and CDR2 FQDESV (reference sequence). This CDR3 reads CASSQGPNLPQHF. CDR3 bases: TGTGCCAGCAGTCAGGGGCCGAACCTGCCCCAGCATTTT.

This chain connects TRBV10-2 to TRBJ2-1, with a weak D call TRBD2 (5 bases). CDR1 and CDR2 (germline): WSHSY, SAAADI. The CDR3 extends over 13 amino acids. V lost 8 bases and J lost 2, with 10 bases in between. The CDR3 here is CASESGTYNEQFF. The CDR3 region has the DNA TGCGCCAGCGAGTCCGGGACCTACAATGAGCAGTTCTTC.

This sequence joins TRBV30 and TRBJ1-2; D may be TRBD1 (5 bases). Looked up from germline, CDR1 is GTSNPN and CDR2 is SVGIG (reference sequence). V lost 0 bases, J lost 8 bases, and 13 bases lay in between. The CDR3 totals 13 residues. CDR3 region: CAWSVTGGVGYTF. In DNA, the CDR3 is TGTGCCTGGAGTGTAACCGGGGGGGTAGGCTACACCTTC.

This clone turned up a few times. The J gene is TRBJ1-1, the V gene TRBV10-3; the match to TRBD1 covers 8 bases. The CDR3 is 15 residues long. CDR1 and CDR2 (germline): ENHRY, SYGVKD. V lost 4 bases and J lost 4; bases outside the gene matches: 8. CDR3 nucleotide sequence: TGTGCCATCAGTGGAATACAGGGGGTCGGCACTGAAGCTTTCTTT. This encodes CAISGIQGVGTEAFF.

V and J are TRBV29-1 and TRBJ1-6, with TRBD1 matching 8 bases. CDR3 size: 13 residues. Per the germline V gene, CDR1 is SQVTM and CDR2 is ANQGSEA. With V trimmed by 7 bases and J by 6 bases, 5 bases remained unmatched. CDR3 sequence reads: CSGKTGANSPLHF. CDR3 nucleotide sequence: TGCAGCGGGAAGACAGGGGCTAATTCACCCCTCCACTTT.

The chain employs TRBV7-2 and TRBJ1-1; 8 nucleotides match TRBD1. This CDR3 region has 16 residues. V was clipped by 1 base and J by 1 base; unmatched bases: 5. Germline CDR1 reads SGHTA; CDR2 reads FQGNSA. CDR3 protein: CASSLGTGWGNTEAFF. The DNA for the CDR3 is TGTGCCAGCAGCTTAGGGACAGGGTGGGGGAACACTGAAGCTTTCTTT.

This chain links TRBV7-3 with TRBJ2-3, with 8 bases aligning to TRBD2. Trimming removed 5 bases from V and 5 bases from J; junction bases left unmatched: 6. Germline V CDR1 and CDR2: SGHTA, FQGTGA. The CDR3 contains 14 residues. The CDR3 DNA follows: TGTGCCAGCAGCCGAGCGGGAGTGAGAGATACGCAGTATTTT. It encodes CASSRAGVRDTQYF.

The chain has TRBV28 and TRBJ2-1; TRBD2 agrees at 10 bases. The J segment lost 11 bases and the V segment lost 4 bases, leaving 5 bases of the junction unmatched. The CDR3 totals 13 residues. Germline CDR1 MDHEN, CDR2 SYDVKM. Here the CDR3 DNA reads TGTGCCAGCAGTTCAGCGGGAGGGCCGAAGCAGTTCTTC. This translates into CASSSAGGPKQFF.

This clone has a single count. This chain links TRBV5-6 with TRBJ2-1; a weak D match, TRBD2 (5 bases). The germline V and J ends were trimmed by 4 bases and 15 bases, with 20 bases remaining between them. Germline V gene sequence: CDR1 SGHDT, CDR2 YYEEEE. The CDR3 loop spans 13 amino acids. The CDR3 DNA is TGTGCCAGCAGCCTGGTAGGAGGTTGGGAATGGTTCTTC. Protein product: CASSLVGGWEWFF.

This chain links TRBV6-5 with TRBJ2-7; TRBD1 agrees at 9 bases. The CDR3 spans 14 residues. Germline CDR1 and CDR2: MNHEY and SVGAGI. V was pared by 5 bases and J by 2 bases, with 4 bases of the junction left unmatched. CDR3 amino acids: CASSVGTGPYEQYF. CDR3 DNA sequence: TGTGCCAGCAGTGTCGGGACAGGGCCCTACGAGCAGTACTTC.

CDR3 in amino acids: CASRLAGEETQYF. The CDR3 DNA reads TGCGCCAGCAGACTAGCGGGAGAGGAGACCCAGTACTTC. This rearrangement joins TRBV10-2 to TRBJ2-5; 11 nucleotides agree with TRBD2. Looked up from germline, CDR1 is WSHSY and CDR2 is SAAADI. V lost 6 bases to trimming and J lost 5 bases; unmatched junction nucleotides: 2. This CDR3 has 13 amino acids.

J is TRBJ2-1 and V is TRBV11-3; perhaps TRBD2 as D (5 bases). Germline CDR1 and CDR2: SGHNT and YENEEA. The CDR3 has 16 residues. The V end was cut by 3 bases, the J end by 6 bases, with 18 bases between. CDR3 protein: CASSLRRAPPGNEQFF. CDR3 sequence (DNA): TGTGCCAGCAGCTTGAGGCGGGCTCCCCCTGGCAATGAGCAGTTCTTC.

The chain has TRBV21-1 and TRBJ1-1; whether TRBD1, the table's D call, matches the DNA was not checked. TRBV21-1 is an annotated pseudogene. The CDR3 is 15 amino acids. The DNA of the CDR3 is TGTGCCAGCAGCATGGGACACCCCAGGAACACTGAAGCTTTCTTT. As protein: CASSMGHPRNTEAFF.

This chain uses TRBV6-6 with TRBJ2-7; 11 nucleotides agree with TRBD2. The J segment lost 6 bases and the V segment lost 6 bases, leaving 4 bases of the junction unmatched. CDR3 length: 13 residues. Germline-derived CDR1 and CDR2 are MNHNY and SVGAGI (reference sequence). CDR3 sequence (DNA): TGTGCCAGCAGACAGACTAGCGGGACCGAGCAGTACGTC. Residues: CASRQTSGTEQYV.

V and J are TRBV10-3 and TRBJ1-1; TRBD1 matches 7 bases. The CDR3 is 12 amino acids. V lost 4 bases and J lost 10; bases outside the gene matches: 6. Per the germline V gene, CDR1 is ENHRY and CDR2 is SYGVKD. CDR3 coding DNA: TGTGCCATCAGTGTCTACAGGGGTCGAGCTTTCTTT. Its translation is CAISVYRGRAFF.

The chain uses TRBV6-5 and TRBJ2-5; 10 nucleotides align to TRBD2. The CDR3 loop spans 16 amino acids. Germline CDR1 reads MNHEY; CDR2 reads SVGAGI. The junction had 12 bases not matched to a gene; V was cut back by 4 bases and J by 7 bases. The CDR3 protein is CASSSHGQIAGGTQYF. CDR3 in DNA: TGTGCCAGCAGTTCCCACGGGCAAATAGCGGGAGGGACCCAGTACTTC.

The J gene is TRBJ2-7, the V gene TRBV10-3; perhaps TRBD1 as D (7 bases). V lost 2 bases and J lost 0, with 11 bases in between. The CDR3 loop spans 15 amino acids. Germline V gene data show CDR1 as ENHRY and CDR2 as SYGVKD. CDR3 protein: CAISEGGTVSYEQYF. DNA for the CDR3: TGTGCCATCAGTGAGGGGGGGACAGTCTCCTACGAGCAGTACTTC.

This clone was found a few times. This chain uses TRBV4-2 with TRBJ1-6, with 10 bases identical to TRBD1. The CDR3 extends over 16 amino acids. The V gene's germline CDR1 is LGHNA and CDR2 YNFKEQ. Trimming removed 4 bases from V and 11 bases from J; junction bases left unmatched: 11. The CDR3 here is CASSPAADRGVTPLHF. The CDR3 nucleotides are TGTGCCAGCAGCCCTGCAGCGGACAGGGGGGTTACACCCCTCCACTTT.

The sample holds a few counts of this clone. The chain couples TRBV2 to TRBJ1-2; no clear D. Looked up from germline, CDR1 is SNHLY and CDR2 is FYNNEI. V lost 4 bases and J 1 base, leaving 10 bases between the germline ends. CDR3 length equals 14 residues. CDR3 in amino acids: CASSGLEGNYGYTF. In DNA, the CDR3 is TGTGCCAGCAGTGGCCTGGAGGGTAACTATGGCTACACCTTC.

The chain joins TRBV7-8 to TRBJ2-3, with TRBD2 matching over 10 bases. The CDR3 has 17 residues. Losses at the gene ends were 3 bases for V and 0 bases for J; bases not matched to a gene: 6. Per the germline V gene, CDR1 is SGHVS and CDR2 is FQNEAQ. The CDR3 reads CASSLERTSGSTDTQYF. DNA for the CDR3: TGTGCCAGCAGCTTGGAGCGGACTAGCGGTAGCACAGATACGCAGTATTTT.

This chain joins TRBV28 and TRBJ2-3; D is unresolved. The CDR3 consists of 15 residues. With 7 bases removed from V and 6 bases from J, the gap between germline ends came to 20 bases. Germline CDR1 reads MDHEN; CDR2 reads SYDVKM. The CDR3 sequence is CASTRFAGAGDTQYF. In DNA, the CDR3 is TGTGCCAGCACTAGGTTCGCCGGAGCCGGGGATACGCAGTATTTT.

CDR3 coding DNA: TGTGCCAGCAGTGGGCGGGGCTACACCTTC. Translation gives CASSGRGYTF. The chain is built from TRBV25-1 and TRBJ1-2; D call uncertain. Germline V gives CDR1 MGHDK, CDR2 SYGVNS. V shed 4 bases and J shed 8 bases, with 5 bases lying between them. The CDR3 contains 10 residues.

The rearrangement joins TRBV7-2 to TRBJ1-3; 7 bases map to TRBD1. The CDR3 consists of 15 residues. V was pared by 5 bases and J by 0 bases, with 4 bases of the junction left unmatched. Germline V lookup: CDR1 SGHTA, CDR2 FQGNSA. The CDR3 here is CASSPGGTSGNTIYF. CDR3 nucleotide sequence: TGTGCCAGCAGCCCAGGGGGGACCTCTGGAAACACCATATATTTT.

This chain links TRBV7-2 with TRBJ2-2; no firm D call. V shed 2 bases and J shed 4 bases, with 11 bases lying between them. Germline V lookup: CDR1 SGHTA, CDR2 FQGNSA. CDR3 length equals 15 residues. The CDR3 loop is CASSLRSQSTGELFF. The CDR3 DNA reads TGTGCCAGCAGCTTACGGTCACAGAGCACCGGGGAGCTGTTTTTT.

The chain links TRBV30 to TRBJ2-7, with a possible D match to TRBD1 (5 bases). Trimming took 3 bases from V and 4 from J, leaving 7 bases between them. The CDR3 extends over 11 amino acids. Germline lookup yields CDR1 GTSNPN and CDR2 SVGIG (reference sequence). The CDR3 DNA follows: TGTGCCTGGAGGACAGCGTACGAGCAGTACTTC. It translates to CAWRTAYEQYF.